Following are 3 T cell receptor beta chains from one sample sequenced in a study of T cell repertoires in cytomegalovirus infection. In TCRdb, the reads were re-called with MiXCR into one record per CDR3 protein. Of 290,000 or so distinct CDR3 sequences listed, around 9.6% are singletons. The sample comprised PBMCs. These receptors all stem from a human donor in good health (CMV status not recorded). Some clones in this sample may be carry-over from other donors' samples.

This clonotype was picked up many times. This chain connects TRBV7-9 to TRBJ2-1, with TRBD2 matching 12 bases. From germline, CDR1 is SEHNR and CDR2 FQNEAQ (reference sequence). With 7 bases clipped from V and 0 bases from J, the junction kept 16 bases outside the gene matches. The CDR3 consists of 20 residues. The CDR3 spells CASTRGPGTSGLSSYNEQFF. The CDR3 DNA sequence: TGTGCCAGCACGAGGGGCCCGGGGACTAGCGGGCTGAGCTCCTACAATGAGCAGTTCTTC. The variable domain in full, with the rest retrieved from reference TRBV7-9 and TRBJ2-1, is DTGVSQNPRHKITKRGQNVTFRCDPISEHNRLYWYRQTLGQGPEFLTYFQNEAQLEKSRLLSDRFSAERPKGSFSTLEIQRTEQGDSAMYLCASTRGPGTSGLSSYNEQFFGPGTRLTVL.

This clonotype has a count of ten or more. The chain couples TRBV7-2 to TRBJ2-2, with a possible D match to TRBD1 (6 bases). V was clipped by 5 bases and J by 4 bases, with 14 bases between them. The CDR3 is 15 amino acids. Germline-derived CDR1 and CDR2 are SGHTA and FQGNSA. CDR3 protein: CASSMDRSPTGELFF. The DNA of the CDR3 is TGTGCCAGCAGCATGGACAGATCGCCCACCGGGGAGCTGTTTTTT.

The genes are TRBV3-1 and TRBJ1-2, with D perhaps matching TRBD1 (5 bases). V was trimmed by 3 bases and J by 6 bases, leaving 17 bases between them. CDR1 is LGHDT and CDR2 is YNNKEL in the germline V gene (reference sequence). The length of the CDR3 is 15 residues. CDR3: CASSHRQLPLNGYTF. The CDR3 region has the DNA TGTGCCAGCAGCCATAGACAGCTCCCCTTAAATGGCTACACCTTC.